This T cell receptor beta chain comes out of a study of yellow fever vaccine responses in identical twins. MiXCR was run by TCRdb on the RT-PCR reads, yielding one entry per CDR3 protein. The table lists about 18,000 distinct CDR3 sequences, 55% to 65% of them singletons, with less than 9.5% in the top ten. CDR3 length: 18 amino acids. Germline V gives CDR1 SGDLS, CDR2 YYNGEE. The V gene lost 3 bases and the J gene lost 1 base, with 22 bases spanning the gap. The chain couples TRBV9 to TRBJ1-2; TRBD1 is a possible D gene (5 bases). The starting material was T cells from blood (PBMCs), unsorted or a sorted subset (not recorded which), obtained before or after yellow fever vaccination (not recorded which). The receptor was isolated from a woman between 18 and 29 years old who received the yellow fever vaccine. CDR3 nucleotide sequence: TGTGCCAGCAGCGAACTCGGACACAAAATAACGGATAACTATGGCTACACCTTC. Protein: CASSELGHKITDNYGYTF.